These 20 T cell receptor beta chains share one sample of origin, sequenced in a study of T cells in Graves' hyperthyroidism and ophthalmopathy. The TCR beta CDR3 regions underwent amplification using RNA transcripts as the source. In the first-round RT-PCR of the TCR CDR3, the HTBI primer set was used. TCRdb itself ran the multiplex PCR reads through MiXCR, one entry per CDR3 protein. This repertoire shows 300,000 to 400,000 distinct CDR3 sequences, approximately 18% found once; its top ten account for approximately 49%. The sequenced material came from blood. The receptor source for this set is a woman aged 45-65 years with Graves' hyperthyroidism.

Written as DNA, the CDR3 is TGCAGTGCTGCCCGACAGCTGAGCTCCTACAATGAGCAGTTCTTC. Its translation is CSAARQLSSYNEQFF. The chain uses TRBV20-1 and TRBJ2-1, with D maybe TRBD1 (5 bases). The CDR3 has 15 amino acids. The germline gives CDR1 DFQATT, CDR2 SNEGSKA (reference sequence). Trimming took 5 bases from V and 0 from J, leaving 14 bases between them.

The table lists this clonotype with many counts. The genes are TRBV3-1 and TRBJ2-7; D may be TRBD1 (5 bases). Germline CDR1 reads LGHDT; CDR2 reads YNNKEL (reference sequence). This CDR3 is built from 15 residues. Trimming took off 0 bases at V and 2 bases at J, with 11 bases between the two ends. DNA for the CDR3: TGTGCCAGCAGCCAAGAAGGGGTGAGGCCCTACGAGCAGTACTTC. Residues: CASSQEGVRPYEQYF.

This clonotype came up many times. The chain recombines TRBV2 with TRBJ1-5; TRBD1 might be the D (5 bases). In germline, CDR1 is SNHLY, CDR2 FYNNEI. Trimming left V 4 bases short and J 2 bases short, with 12 bases between. CDR3 length equals 15 residues. The CDR3 region is CASSGERGGNQPQHF. As DNA, the CDR3 is TGTGCCAGCAGTGGGGAACGGGGGGGCAATCAGCCCCAGCATTTT.

This clonotype was recorded many times. V usage is TRBV11-2 and J usage is TRBJ2-6; D not certain. There are 14 residues in the CDR3. V lost 5 bases and J lost 0, with 5 bases in between. Germline V gene lookup returns CDR1 SGHAT and CDR2 FQNNGV. This chain's CDR3 is CASSRYSGANVLTF. The CDR3 DNA is TGTGCCAGCAGCCGCTACTCTGGGGCCAACGTCCTGACTTTC.

This clonotype was detected only a few times. This chain links TRBV10-3 with TRBJ1-1; possible D gene TRBD1, 5 bases. The CDR3 has 15 residues. Germline V lookup: CDR1 ENHRY, CDR2 SYGVKD. Trimming removed 4 bases at V and 3 bases at J, with 15 bases between. CDR3 in amino acids: CAISGGVGLDTEAFF. CDR3 in DNA: TGTGCCATCAGTGGGGGGGTAGGGCTGGACACTGAAGCTTTCTTT.

V gene TRBV5-1 combines with J gene TRBJ2-5, with D perhaps TRBD1 (6 bases). V was trimmed by 5 bases and J by 4 bases, leaving 12 bases between them. This CDR3 has 13 residues. Germline loops: CDR1 SGHRS, CDR2 YFSETQ. DNA for the CDR3: TGCGCCAGCAGGTTGCCGGACAGAGAGACCCAGTACTTC. This encodes CASRLPDRETQYF.

The chain is built from TRBV4-1 and TRBJ2-7; D is undetermined. CDR3 length: 14 residues. Trimming stripped 4 bases from V and 4 bases from J, with 14 bases between. Germline V CDR1 and CDR2: MGHRA, YSYEKL. DNA for the CDR3: TGCGCCAGCAGCCCCACAGAGCTAGGGTACGAGCAGTACGTC. It is translated as CASSPTELGYEQYV.

The chain carries TRBV12-3 or TRBV12-4 and TRBJ1-1; no clear D gene. V dropped 0 bases and J dropped 6 bases, with 5 bases sitting between them. The CDR3 length is 12 residues. CDR3 protein: CASSLAPAEAFF. The CDR3 region has the DNA TGTGCCAGCAGTTTAGCGCCCGCTGAAGCTTTCTTT.

This clonotype has ten or more counts. This chain connects TRBV11-1 to TRBJ2-3; tentatively, D is TRBD2 (6 bases). Trimming shortened V by 7 bases and J by 6 bases, and 14 bases separated the two germline ends. The germline CDR1 and CDR2 sequences are SGHAT and FQDESV (reference sequence). The CDR3 has 13 residues. The CDR3 loop is CASMGTRQDTQYF. The CDR3 DNA follows: TGTGCCAGCATGGGGACTCGGCAGGATACGCAGTATTTT.

There are many counts of this clonotype. The gene calls are TRBV7-2 and TRBJ2-3, with a weak D call TRBD2 (5 bases). Germline-derived CDR1 and CDR2 are SGHTA and FQGNSA. CDR3 length: 14 amino acids. Trimming cost V 2 bases and J 2 bases, with 8 bases left between them. The CDR3 reads CASSLTRDTDTQYF. As DNA, the CDR3 is TGTGCCAGCAGCTTAACCCGGGACACAGATACGCAGTATTTT.

The rearrangement uses TRBV27 and TRBJ1-6; no definite D call. The CDR3 sequence is 13 residues long. Germline-derived CDR1 and CDR2 are MNHEY and SMNVEV (reference sequence). Trimming cost V 1 base and J 7 bases, with 5 bases left between them. This chain's CDR3 is CASSLLWNSPLHF. CDR3 DNA: TGTGCCAGCAGTTTATTATGGAATTCACCCCTCCACTTT.

The rearrangement uses TRBV10-2 and TRBJ2-1; 13 bases match TRBD2. J gave up 0 bases and V 6 bases, and 11 bases lay outside the gene matches. The germline CDR1 and CDR2 sequences are WSHSY and SAAADI. This CDR3 has 19 amino acids. CDR3 in amino acids: CASSDPTSGGLNSYNEQFF. The DNA of the CDR3 is TGCGCCAGCAGCGACCCGACTAGCGGGGGGCTAAACTCCTACAATGAGCAGTTCTTC.

This clonotype came up many times. V and J are TRBV28 and TRBJ2-7; D gene ambiguous. There are 14 residues in the CDR3. V lost 2 bases and J lost 1, with 9 bases in between. Germline-derived CDR1 and CDR2 are MDHEN and SYDVKM. The DNA for the CDR3 is TGTGCCAGCAGTTTAACCTCCGATTCCTACGAGCAGTACTTC. It codes for CASSLTSDSYEQYF.

Many counts were recorded for this clonotype. The chain recombines TRBV28 with TRBJ1-5, with D perhaps TRBD1 (6 bases). The germline V gene has CDR1 MDHEN and CDR2 SYDVKM. There are 13 residues in the CDR3. The germline V and J ends were trimmed by 4 bases and 4 bases, with 8 bases remaining between them. In DNA, the CDR3 is TGTGCCAGCAGTTACCAGGGGAATCAGCCCCAGCATTTT. Protein product: CASSYQGNQPQHF.

In its sample, this clonotype was seen a few times. The chain uses TRBV29-1 and TRBJ1-4; no firm D call. Trimming took 8 bases from V and 5 from J, leaving 18 bases between them. Germline assignment: CDR1 SQVTM and CDR2 ANQGSEA. CDR3 length: 14 residues. CDR3 residues: CSSPVAGPNEKLFF. The CDR3 DNA reads TGCAGCTCCCCGGTCGCGGGCCCAAATGAAAAACTGTTTTTT.

Many counts were recorded for this clonotype. The V gene is TRBV5-1, the J gene TRBJ1-1, with 10 bases fitting TRBD1. The CDR3 totals 15 residues. The junction had 7 bases not matched to a gene; V was cut back by 3 bases and J by 5 bases. Per the germline V gene, CDR1 is SGHRS and CDR2 is YFSETQ. The CDR3 is CASSSSSGQGTEAFF. CDR3 coding DNA: TGCGCCAGCAGCTCTTCCTCGGGACAGGGGACTGAAGCTTTCTTT. The full variable domain, its missing parts supplied by reference TRBV5-1 and TRBJ1-1, is KAGVTQTPRYLIKTRGQQVTLSCSPISGHRSVSWYQQTPGQGLQFLFEYFSETQRNKGNFPGRFSGRQFSNSRSEMNVSTLELGDSALYLCASSSSSGQGTEAFFGQGTRLTVV.

The chain employs TRBV5-1 and TRBJ2-5; no clear D gene. The CDR3 runs 14 residues. Trimming shortened V by 0 bases and J by 5 bases, and 11 bases separated the two germline ends. The germline V gene has CDR1 SGHRS and CDR2 YFSETQ. The CDR3 sequence is CASSLGAAQETQYF. The CDR3 nucleotides read TGCGCCAGCAGCTTGGGGGCCGCCCAGGAGACCCAGTACTTC. Using reference TRBV5-1 and TRBJ2-5 for the parts outside the CDR3, the full variable domain is KAGVTQTPRYLIKTRGQQVTLSCSPISGHRSVSWYQQTPGQGLQFLFEYFSETQRNKGNFPGRFSGRQFSNSRSEMNVSTLELGDSALYLCASSLGAAQETQYFGPGTRLLVL.

Comments on this clonotype: Given a much more abundant clone one base away, this may be a read error. This rearrangement joins TRBV11-2 to TRBJ1-2, with 9 bases fitting TRBD1. The germline V gene has CDR1 SGHAT and CDR2 FQNNGV. This CDR3 spans 15 amino acids. The CDR3 here is CTSSLGGQGNYGYTF. CDR3 nucleotides: TGTACCAGCAGCTTGGGGGGACAGGGTAACTATGGCTACACCTTC.

This clonotype has more than one count but fewer than ten. The rearrangement links TRBV20-1 to TRBJ2-5; 9 bases are a match to TRBD1. The CDR3 spans 18 residues. Germline V gives CDR1 DFQATT, CDR2 SNEGSKA (reference sequence). V was pared by 3 bases and J by 1 base, with 15 bases of the junction left unmatched. The CDR3 is CSASALGTGRLLQETQYF. CDR3 in DNA: TGCAGTGCTAGCGCCCTCGGGACAGGGAGGCTCCTCCAAGAGACCCAGTACTTC.

About this clonotype: The junction and the germline gene differ at one end; a read error may be behind it. V is TRBV9 and J is TRBJ2-7; tentatively, D is TRBD2 (6 bases). The CDR3 runs 12 residues. Germline V gives CDR1 SGDLS, CDR2 YYNGEE. The CDR3 sequence is CASSGDSHEQYF. CDR3 nucleotide sequence: TGTGCCAGCAGCGGGGACTCCCACGAGCAGTACTTC.